This T cell receptor beta chain emerged from a study of T cell repertoires in cytomegalovirus infection. Study context: An indication of both CMV infection and matching HLA type came from public TCR beta signatures. Study findings and constraints: CMV carriers having the relevant HLA were flagged by cumulative public TCR beta family frequency.

Notes on this clonotype: The antigen is not known.

A single record per CDR3 protein comes from TCRdb applying MiXCR to the reads. The sample shows around 250,000 distinct CDR3 sequences, over 15% of them seen only once. The receptor comes from a human donor in good health (CMV status not recorded). Some clones in this sample may be carry-over from other donors' samples. The specimen was CD8+ T cells from PBMCs.

The CDR3 coding sequence is TGCGCCAGCAGGGTTCAGGGGGCGCGTTTGACCGACACTGAAGCTTTCTTT. Translated, it gives CASRVQGARLTDTEAFF. This chain uses TRBV5-1 with TRBJ1-1; TRBD1 matches 8 bases. The trim removed 5 bases at V and 3 bases at J, leaving 15 bases unmatched. This CDR3 region has 17 residues. Germline CDR1 reads SGHRS; CDR2 reads YFSETQ.